These T cell receptor beta chains were read from a single sample in a study of T cell repertoires in cytomegalovirus infection. In TCRdb, the reads were re-called with MiXCR into one record per CDR3 protein. The sample shows 300,000 or so distinct CDR3 sequences, 9.6% of them seen only once. The sample taken for sequencing was PBMCs. The receptors here all came from a human donor in good health (CMV status not recorded). Some clones in this sample may be carry-over from other donors' samples. Both conserved end residues are trimmed from each CDR3. A D gene is named only where the DNA matches it firmly. Size values are once, few and many counts, or a class for expanded clones, and some rows have none.

V gene	D gene	clone size	J gene	CDR3 protein
TRBV20-1	.	.	TRBJ2-7	SARERGAYEQY
TRBV19	.	.	TRBJ1-1	ASSINLAGNTEAF
TRBV5-4	TRBD2	many	TRBJ2-2	ASSTRLAGTGELF
TRBV5-1	.	many	TRBJ2-1	ASSLEGRTDNEQF
TRBV4-2	TRBD1	few	TRBJ2-6	ASSPQDGTGAGANVLT
TRBV20-1	.	.	TRBJ2-3	SARPPEGRTDTQY
TRBV20-1	.	few	TRBJ1-1	SARGQPNTEAF
TRBV6-4	.	.	TRBJ1-5	ASSVGTGNQPQH
TRBV20-1	.	many	TRBJ1-6	TASVGANSPLH
TRBV20-1	TRBD2	many	TRBJ2-1	SLSGGVEQF
TRBV2	.	.	TRBJ2-1	ASIRPGDEQF
TRBV20-1	TRBD1	many	TRBJ2-7	SAFRQGGLGEQY
TRBV14	.	.	TRBJ2-7	ASSQEAGLTYEQY
TRBV2	.	few	TRBJ2-3	ASSESESTQY
TRBV7-9	.	many	TRBJ2-2	ASSSTSGDTGELF
TRBV20-1	.	many	TRBJ2-4	SARLRLGAKNIQY
TRBV7-2	TRBD2	many	TRBJ2-1	ASSFSGGAGEQF
TRBV6-1	.	.	TRBJ1-5	ASSYDRTSNQPQH
TRBV20-1	.	.	TRBJ1-4	SAGRTVNEKLF
TRBV20-1	.	many	TRBJ1-4	SARDSGTTNEKLF
TRBV18	.	.	TRBJ2-4	ACSPMADLAKNIQY
TRBV7-3	.	many	TRBJ2-1	ASSPSINNEQF
TRBV28	TRBD2	many	TRBJ2-5	ASSSPGLAETQY
TRBV28	.	few	TRBJ2-5	ASRGSSMAGRFGETQY